These 15 T cell receptor beta chains were sequenced from one sample in a study of blood T cell repertoires in COVID-19. Sequencing used immunoSEQ multiplex PCR; TCRdb keeps in-frame clones, though not all of them. Of 95,000 to 150,000 clones detected, around nine tenths appear once; the ten largest clones hold about 2%. Sequenced sample: peripheral blood. These receptors were collected from a woman in her forties or fifties with acute or convalescent COVID-19.

The chain employs TRBV12-5 and TRBJ1-1, with D possibly being TRBD1 (6 bases). The CDR3 spans 16 residues. V lost 3 bases and J 4 bases, leaving 18 bases between the germline ends. Germline V gene data show CDR1 as LGHNT and CDR2 as FRNRAP. CDR3 in amino acids: CASGLTPGAPGTEAFF. The DNA for the CDR3 is TGTGCTAGTGGTTTAACTCCAGGGGCTCCGGGCACTGAAGCTTTCTTT. The full variable domain, completed using reference TRBV12-5 and TRBJ1-1, is DARVTQTPRHKVTEMGQEVTMRCQPILGHNTVFWYRQTMMQGLELLAYFRNRAPLDDSGMPKDRFSAEMPDATLATLKIQPSEPRDSAVYFCASGLTPGAPGTEAFFGQGTRLTVV.

The rearrangement joins TRBV4-1 to TRBJ1-1; maybe TRBD1 (5 bases). Germline V lookup: CDR1 MGHRA, CDR2 YSYEKL. V dropped 1 base and J dropped 0 bases, with 18 bases sitting between them. CDR3 size: 18 residues. CDR3 amino acids: CASSQGMGQGPMNTEAFF. In DNA form, the CDR3 reads TGCGCCAGCAGCCAAGGGATGGGGCAGGGCCCCATGAACACTGAAGCTTTCTTT.

The sample holds one count of this clone. V usage is TRBV12-3 or TRBV12-4 and J usage is TRBJ2-5, with D tentatively TRBD2 (5 bases). V was cut by 3 bases and J by 4 bases, with 6 bases left in between. The CDR3 covers 12 residues. The CDR3 loop reads CASSFRGETQYF. In DNA form, the CDR3 reads TGTGCCAGCAGTTTTCGGGGAGAGACCCAGTACTTC.

This clone showed up just once. This chain connects TRBV11-3 to TRBJ2-7; weak D call: TRBD1 (6 bases). CDR3 length: 15 amino acids. V lost 5 bases to trimming and J lost 1 base, with 15 bases between them. CDR1 and CDR2 (germline): SGHNT, YENEEA. This chain's CDR3 is CASSVTGPTSYEQYF. For the CDR3, the DNA is TGTGCCAGCAGCGTGACAGGCCCAACTTCCTACGAGCAGTACTTC.

The chain carries TRBV5-1 and TRBJ2-1, with a possible D match to TRBD2 (6 bases). The CDR3 loop spans 13 amino acids. Germline V CDR1 and CDR2: SGHRS, YFSETQ. V dropped 4 bases and J dropped 5 bases, with 10 bases sitting between them. The CDR3 DNA is TGCGCCAGCAGCACCGGGGGTAACAATGAGCAGTTCTTC. It specifies CASSTGGNNEQFF.

The genes are TRBV20-1 and TRBJ2-3, with 8 bases identical to TRBD2. V was pared by 3 bases and J by 4 bases, with 6 bases of the junction left unmatched. Germline assignment: CDR1 DFQATT and CDR2 SNEGSKA (reference sequence). This CDR3 contains 14 residues. The CDR3 sequence: CSASRTGGPDTQYF. The CDR3 nucleotides read TGCAGTGCTAGTAGAACGGGAGGGCCAGATACGCAGTATTTT.

The rearrangement uses TRBV9 and TRBJ2-7, with 12 nucleotides matching TRBD2. Germline CDR1 SGDLS, CDR2 YYNGEE. J was trimmed by 1 base and V by 4 bases; bases with no gene match: 6. The length of the CDR3 is 16 residues. CDR3 in DNA: TGTGCCAGCAGCAGAACGACTAGCGGGAGTTCCTACGAGCAGTACTTC. Protein product: CASSRTTSGSSYEQYF.

The chain recombines TRBV24-1 with TRBJ1-3; D possibly corresponds to TRBD1 (5 bases). CDR3 length: 15 residues. Germline V gives CDR1 KGHDR, CDR2 SFDVKD. The V end was cut by 2 bases, the J end by 2 bases, with 9 bases between. The CDR3 DNA reads as TGTGCCACCAGTGATTCTACGGGGGCTGGAAACACCATATATTTT. This translates into CATSDSTGAGNTIYF.

The rearrangement joins TRBV5-1 to TRBJ2-5; TRBD2 agrees at 8 bases. The CDR3 runs to 15 residues. In germline, CDR1 is SGHRS, CDR2 YFSETQ. Unmatched junction bases numbered 10, after V lost 4 bases and J lost 5 bases. CDR3 bases: TGCGCCAGCAGCCGGGGGCGGGAGGTGTTGGAGACCCAGTACTTC. Its translation is CASSRGREVLETQYF.

V gene TRBV12-3 or TRBV12-4 combines with J gene TRBJ2-1; possibly TRBD1 for D (6 bases). The CDR3 is made up of 12 amino acids. V was trimmed by 2 bases and J by 9 bases, leaving 8 bases between them. CDR3 sequence (DNA): TGTGCCAGCAGTTTAACAGGGCCTGAGCAGTTCTTC. Amino acids: CASSLTGPEQFF.

The chain joins TRBV9 to TRBJ2-1; the match to TRBD2 covers 11 bases. Germline V gives CDR1 SGDLS, CDR2 YYNGEE. The CDR3 has 15 amino acids. Losses at the gene ends were 2 bases for V and 9 bases for J; bases not matched to a gene: 7. DNA for the CDR3: TGTGCCAGCAGCGTTATAGCGGGGGGGACCAGTGAGCAGTTCTTC. Translating gives CASSVIAGGTSEQFF.

V is TRBV27 and J is TRBJ1-2; 8 nucleotides align to TRBD1. Germline V lookup: CDR1 MNHEY, CDR2 SMNVEV (reference sequence). The junction had 12 bases not matched to a gene; V was cut back by 5 bases and J by 7 bases. This CDR3 is built from 15 residues. The CDR3 here is CASSAQGQGIGGYTF. In DNA, the CDR3 is TGTGCCAGCAGTGCCCAAGGACAGGGAATAGGTGGCTACACCTTC.

The chain carries TRBV6-2 or TRBV6-3 and TRBJ2-7, with D possibly matching TRBD1 (6 bases). The CDR3 has 13 amino acids. Germline CDR1 is MNHEY and CDR2 is SVGEGT. The ends were cut back, 3 bases at V and 5 bases at J, with 11 bases in the middle. The CDR3 region is CASSYWGQNEQYF. The CDR3 DNA follows: TGTGCCAGCAGTTATTGGGGACAAAACGAGCAGTACTTC.

J is TRBJ1-5 and V is TRBV19; D is ambiguous. This CDR3 has 14 amino acids. From germline, CDR1 is LNHDA and CDR2 SQIVND (reference sequence). Trimming pared 7 bases from V and 6 bases from J, leaving 16 bases between. The CDR3 here is CASTLVKGVQPQHF. The CDR3 DNA sequence: TGTGCCAGTACCCTCGTGAAGGGAGTTCAGCCCCAGCATTTT. Looking up the rest from reference TRBV19 and TRBJ1-5 gives the full variable domain: DGGITQSPKYLFRKEGQNVTLSCEQNLNHDAMYWYRQDPGQGLRLIYYSQIVNDFQKGDIAEGYSVSREKKESFPLTVTSAQKNPTAFYLCASTLVKGVQPQHFGDGTRLSIL.

The CDR3 is CASSRGLGDLDEQFF. The CDR3 nucleotides are TGCGCCAGCAGCCGGGGACTGGGAGATCTCGATGAGCAGTTCTTC. The chain links TRBV4-1 to TRBJ2-1, with a weak D call TRBD2 (6 bases). The CDR3 sequence is 15 residues long. V lost 4 bases and J 8 bases, leaving 18 bases between the germline ends. The germline V gene encodes CDR1 MGHRA and CDR2 YSYEKL.